These T cell receptor beta chains were read from a single sample in a study of T cell responses to AZD1222 COVID-19 vaccine. Assay used: immunoSEQ multiplex PCR; TCRdb lists only in-frame clones, some missing. Of roughly 130,000 clones listed, roughly nine tenths are singletons. The sample was peripheral blood, taken 28 days after the second dose of the MenACWY control vaccine. All receptors derive from an adult who received the MenACWY meningococcal vaccine as a control. Both conserved end residues are part of each CDR3. Each record gives: clone size, D gene, J gene, V gene, CDR3 protein, CDR3 DNA. A D gene is named only where the DNA matches it firmly. Clone size appears in some rows only: once, few, many, or a class for an expanded clone.

>.|TRBD2|TRBJ2-7|TRBV28
CASSLLAGVEQYF
TGTGCCAGCAGTTTATTAGCGGGAGTCGAGCAGTACTTC
>.|.|TRBJ1-2|TRBV11-2
CASSLGTNYGYTF
TGTGCCAGCAGCTTAGGGACAAATTATGGCTACACCTTC
>.|TRBD2|TRBJ2-7|TRBV9
CASSVAQRELSEQYF
TGTGCCAGCAGCGTAGCCCAGCGGGAGTTATCCGAGCAGTACTTC
>.|TRBD1|TRBJ2-5|TRBV19
CASSRDRGFGTQYF
TGTGCCAGTAGTCGGGACAGGGGATTCGGGACCCAGTACTTC
>.|.|TRBJ2-2|TRBV19
CAAGTVNTGELFF
TGTGCCGCCGGGACGGTGAACACCGGGGAGCTGTTTTTT
>once|TRBD1|TRBJ1-1|TRBV19
CASRRSTGAEAFF
TGTGCCAGTAGGAGATCGACAGGGGCAGAAGCTTTCTTT
>.|.|TRBJ1-2|TRBV2
CASSGARDYGYTF
TGTGCCAGCAGTGGGGCCAGAGACTATGGCTACACCTTC
>once|.|TRBJ2-4|TRBV13
CASSSLREAKNIQYF
TGTGCCAGCAGCTCCCTCCGGGAAGCCAAAAACATTCAGTACTTC
>.|.|TRBJ2-2|TRBV7-2
CASSKYAADTGELFF
TGTGCCAGCAGCAAATATGCGGCAGACACCGGGGAGCTGTTTTTT
>.|TRBD2|TRBJ2-3|TRBV2
CASRSSGTRGTDTQYF
TGTGCCAGCAGGAGCTCCGGGACTAGGGGGACAGATACGCAGTATTTT
>.|TRBD1|TRBJ1-1|TRBV10-3
CAIQGHTEAFF
TGTGCCATACAGGGGCACACTGAAGCTTTCTTT
>.|.|TRBJ2-1|TRBV7-6
CASSSGTYNEQFF
TGTGCCAGCAGCTCCGGGACCTACAATGAGCAGTTCTTC
>.|.|TRBJ2-6|TRBV7-2
CASSANSGANVLTF
TGTGCCAGCAGCGCGAACTCTGGGGCCAACGTCCTGACTTTC
>.|.|TRBJ1-5|TRBV7-3
CASSLKRVFQPQHF
TGTGCCAGCAGCTTAAAGAGGGTTTTTCAGCCCCAGCATTTT
>.|.|TRBJ1-4|TRBV5-1
CASSFGSLEKLFF
TGCGCCAGCAGCTTCGGCTCCTTGGAAAAACTGTTTTTT
>.|TRBD1|TRBJ2-2|TRBV4-1
CASSQDQNRGRTGELFF
TGCGCCAGCAGCCAAGACCAAAACAGGGGGCGTACCGGGGAGCTGTTTTTT
>.|.|TRBJ2-7|TRBV7-2
CASSLDGGLREQYF
TGTGCCAGCAGCTTAGATGGAGGGTTGAGGGAGCAGTACTTC
>.|TRBD2|TRBJ2-1|TRBV28
CASSLQSGSVYNEQFF
TGTGCCAGCAGTTTACAAAGCGGGAGTGTTTACAATGAGCAGTTCTTC
>once|.|TRBJ1-5|TRBV6-1
CASSGYRDFGNQPQHF
TGTGCCAGCAGTGGCTACCGGGATTTCGGCAATCAGCCCCAGCATTTT
>.|.|TRBJ1-5|TRBV7-2
CASSEYRSNQPQHF
TGTGCCAGCAGCGAATATAGAAGCAATCAGCCCCAGCATTTT
>.|.|TRBJ2-6|TRBV4-3
CASSQTQPSGANVLTF
TGCGCCAGCAGCCAGACACAGCCCTCTGGGGCCAACGTCCTGACTTTC
>.|TRBD2|TRBJ2-3|TRBV28
CASSTSGRDTQYF
TGTGCCAGCTCGACTAGCGGGAGAGATACGCAGTATTTT
>.|.|TRBJ1-4|TRBV10-3
CAISGQTNEKLFF
TGTGCCATCAGTGGACAGACTAATGAAAAACTGTTTTTT
>once|.|TRBJ2-3|TRBV27
CASSQKYTDTQYF
TGTGCCAGCAGCCAAAAATACACAGATACGCAGTATTTT
>.|.|TRBJ2-2|TRBV14
CASCHRDTGELFF
TGTGCCAGCTGCCACAGGGATACCGGGGAGCTGTTTTTT
>.|.|TRBJ2-3|TRBV7-9
CASSLGDSGTDTQYF
TGTGCCAGCAGCTTAGGGGATTCCGGCACAGATACGCAGTATTTT
>.|.|TRBJ2-2|TRBV6-5
CASKPQGGAGELFF
TGTGCCAGCAAACCGCAGGGCGGGGCCGGGGAGCTGTTTTTT
>.|.|TRBJ2-7|TRBV28
CASTLGGAALREQYF
TGTGCCAGCACCCTTGGGGGGGCAGCCCTACGCGAGCAGTACTTC
>.|TRBD1|TRBJ1-1|TRBV19
CASRPGQGGTEAFF
TGTGCCAGTAGACCGGGACAGGGGGGGACTGAAGCTTTCTTT
>.|TRBD2|TRBJ2-7|TRBV19
CASSTLAGANSYEQYF
TGTGCCAGTAGCACACTAGCGGGGGCCAACTCCTACGAGCAGTACTTC
>.|.|TRBJ1-1|TRBV4-2
CASSQDANLNTEAFF
TGTGCCAGCAGCCAAGACGCCAACTTGAACACTGAAGCTTTCTTT
>.|.|TRBJ2-4|TRBV21-1
CASRRGGADDQIILAKNIQYF
TGTGCCAGCAGGCGAGGGGGAGCCGATGACCAGATCATCCTAGCCAAAAACATTCAGTACTTC
>once|.|TRBJ1-5|TRBV7-6
CASSLGGGPNANQPQHF
TGTGCCAGCAGCTTAGGTGGGGGGCCCAATGCGAATCAGCCCCAGCATTTT
>.|.|TRBJ1-5|TRBV27
CASSFGQYNQPQHF
TGTGCCAGCAGTTTCGGACAGTATAATCAGCCCCAGCATTTT
>.|TRBD2|TRBJ2-3|TRBV5-1
CASSLAGTSGSTDTQYF
TGCGCCAGCAGCTTGGCCGGGACTAGCGGCAGCACAGATACGCAGTATTTT
>.|.|TRBJ2-7|TRBV30
CAWSAAGAYEQYF
TGTGCCTGGAGTGCGGCAGGGGCCTACGAGCAGTACTTC
>.|.|TRBJ2-2|TRBV4-3
CASSQVFGGQGVTGELFF
TGCGCCAGCAGCCAAGTGTTTGGAGGGCAGGGCGTCACCGGGGAGCTGTTTTTT
>.|TRBD1|TRBJ1-5|TRBV7-2
CASSTVPGQGHQPQHF
TGTGCCAGCAGCACGGTACCGGGACAGGGTCACCAGCCCCAGCATTTT
>.|.|TRBJ2-3|TRBV5-1
CASSSPGLADTQYF
TGCGCCAGCAGCTCCCCGGGACTCGCAGATACGCAGTATTTT
>.|TRBD1|TRBJ1-6|TRBV28
CASSSGGSSSPLHF
TGTGCCAGCAGTTCAGGGGGCTCGAGTTCACCCCTCCACTTT
>.|.|TRBJ1-1|TRBV20-1
CSARVNTEAFF
TGCAGTGCTAGAGTCAACACTGAAGCTTTCTTT
>.|.|TRBJ1-2|TRBV3-1/TRBV3-2
CASSQQGYGYTF
TGTGCCAGCAGCCAACAGGGTTATGGCTACACCTTC
>.|.|TRBJ2-3|TRBV2
CASGKRTDTQYF
TGTGCCAGCGGAAAGAGGACAGATACGCAGTATTTT
>.|TRBD1|TRBJ2-5|TRBV19
CASSIVAGGETQYF
TGTGCCAGTAGTATCGTGGCAGGGGGAGAGACCCAGTACTTC
>.|.|TRBJ2-3|TRBV7-3
CASSLRGLGGGDTQYF
TGTGCCAGCAGCTTAAGGGGTCTCGGGGGTGGAGATACGCAGTATTTT